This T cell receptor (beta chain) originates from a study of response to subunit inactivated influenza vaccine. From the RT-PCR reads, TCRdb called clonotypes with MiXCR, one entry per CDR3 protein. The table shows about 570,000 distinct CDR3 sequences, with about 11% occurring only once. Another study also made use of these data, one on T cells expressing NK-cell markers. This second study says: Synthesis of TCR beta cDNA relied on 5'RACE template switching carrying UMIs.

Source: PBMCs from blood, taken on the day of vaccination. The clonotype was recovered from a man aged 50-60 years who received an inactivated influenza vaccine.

The CDR3, as DNA: TGTGCCAGCCAGACAGGGATGGCTGGGGCCAACGTCCTGACTTTC. Amino acids: CASQTGMAGANVLTF. The chain links TRBV19 to TRBJ2-6; 7 nucleotides agree with TRBD1. Germline values: CDR1 LNHDA, CDR2 SQIVND (reference sequence). The CDR3 is 15 residues long. With V trimmed by 9 bases and J by 2 bases, 7 bases remained unmatched.